This TCR beta chain was sequenced during a study of blood T cell repertoires in COVID-19. The CDR3 totals 16 residues. The germline V gene encodes CDR1 SGDLS and CDR2 YYNGEE. J was trimmed by 7 bases and V by 2 bases; bases with no gene match: 5. Produced via immunoSEQ multiplex PCR; TCRdb's table is partial and in-frame only. The profile shows roughly 200,000 clones, over 75% of them singletons. The sequence was collected from a person aged 65 to 85 with COVID-19, enrolled during active disease. The gene calls are TRBV9 and TRBJ2-1, with TRBD2 identical over 14 bases. The sequenced material came from peripheral blood. Written as DNA, the CDR3 is TGTGCCAGCAGCGTTTTAGGACTAGCGGGGGGTAATGAGCAGTTCTTC. Encoded protein: CASSVLGLAGGNEQFF.